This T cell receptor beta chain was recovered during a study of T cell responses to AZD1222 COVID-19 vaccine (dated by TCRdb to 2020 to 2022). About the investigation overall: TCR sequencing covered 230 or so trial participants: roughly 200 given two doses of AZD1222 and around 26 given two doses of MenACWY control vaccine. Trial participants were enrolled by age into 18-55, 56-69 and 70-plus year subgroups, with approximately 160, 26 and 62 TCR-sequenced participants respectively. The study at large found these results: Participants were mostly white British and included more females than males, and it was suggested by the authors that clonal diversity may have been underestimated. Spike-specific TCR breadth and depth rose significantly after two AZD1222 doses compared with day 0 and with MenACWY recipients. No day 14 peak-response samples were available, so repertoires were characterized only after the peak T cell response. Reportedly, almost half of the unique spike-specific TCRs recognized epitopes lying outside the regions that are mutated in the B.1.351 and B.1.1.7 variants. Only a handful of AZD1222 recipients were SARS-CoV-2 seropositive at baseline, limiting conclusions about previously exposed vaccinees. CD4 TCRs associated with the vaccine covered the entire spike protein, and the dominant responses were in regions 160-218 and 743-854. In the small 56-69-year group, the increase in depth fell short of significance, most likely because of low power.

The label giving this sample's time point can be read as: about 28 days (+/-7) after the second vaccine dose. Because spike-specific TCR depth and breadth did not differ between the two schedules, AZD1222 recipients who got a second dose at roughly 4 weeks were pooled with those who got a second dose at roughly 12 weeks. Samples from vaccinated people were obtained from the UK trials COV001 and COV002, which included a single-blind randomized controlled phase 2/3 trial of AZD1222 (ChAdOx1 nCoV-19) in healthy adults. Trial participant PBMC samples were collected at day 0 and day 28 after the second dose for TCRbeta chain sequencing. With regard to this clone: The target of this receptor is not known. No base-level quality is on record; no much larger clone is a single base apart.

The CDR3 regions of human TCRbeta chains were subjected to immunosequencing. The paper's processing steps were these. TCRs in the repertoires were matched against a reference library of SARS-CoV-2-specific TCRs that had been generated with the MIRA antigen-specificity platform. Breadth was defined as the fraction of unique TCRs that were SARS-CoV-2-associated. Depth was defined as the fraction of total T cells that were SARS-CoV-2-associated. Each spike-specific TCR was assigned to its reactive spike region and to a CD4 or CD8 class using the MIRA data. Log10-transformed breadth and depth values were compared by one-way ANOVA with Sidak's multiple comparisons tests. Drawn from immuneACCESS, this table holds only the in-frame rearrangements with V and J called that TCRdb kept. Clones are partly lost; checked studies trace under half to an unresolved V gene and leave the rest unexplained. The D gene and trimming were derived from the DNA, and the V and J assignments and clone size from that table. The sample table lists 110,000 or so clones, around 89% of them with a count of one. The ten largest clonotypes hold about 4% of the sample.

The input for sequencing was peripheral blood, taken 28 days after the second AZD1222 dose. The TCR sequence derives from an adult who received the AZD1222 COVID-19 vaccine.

The DNA sequence reads TGTGCCAGCAGTCCCTTCGGATCAGCTTACAATCAGCCCCAGCATTTT. This gives the protein CASSPFGSAYNQPQHF. The chain is encoded by TRBV27 joined to TRBJ1-5; the D gene is unclear. V is clipped by 5 bases and J by 3 bases, and the sequence between their germline boundaries is 17 bases long. CDR1 and CDR2 are drawn from the germline V gene (reference sequence): MNHEY, SMNVEV. Measured from the cysteine to the phenylalanine, the CDR3 is 16 residues long. Only CDR3 DNA remains: 48 bases, in frame from the first base.